This T cell receptor (beta chain) came from a study of blood T cells in healthy people across ages. Notes on the study in general: TCR beta diversity correlated strongly with naive T cell percentage. Older age coincided with a roughly linear decline in TCR beta diversity per million T cells. Diversity estimates drawn from one million T cells were deemed underestimates.

This clonotype was detected only a few times. The antigen remains undetermined. Sample donors were healthy Caucasian individuals that came from Russia, aged 6 to 90. The use of a sample-barcoded 5' primer and a J-beta primer mix characterized a second PCR of roughly 6 to 11 cycles. MiXCR, run by TCRdb on the 5' RACE reads, gives a single entry per CDR3 protein. The sample lists approximately 1.5 million distinct CDR3 sequences, around 36% occurring once. CDR1 is DFQATT and CDR2 is SNEGSKA in the germline V gene (reference sequence). This CDR3 contains 10 residues. V was clipped by 6 bases and J by 12 bases; unmatched bases: 7.

This receptor was taken from a woman aged 25 to 39 in good health. The V gene is TRBV20-1, the J gene TRBJ2-7; 8 bases are shared with TRBD1. Sequenced input: blood. The CDR3 sequence is CSAERDRRYF. In DNA form, the CDR3 reads TGCAGTGCGGAGAGGGACAGGAGGTACTTC.